A single TCR beta chain is shown here with its context. Its antigen is not identified. The sample originates from a study of response to subunit inactivated influenza vaccine. This CDR3 region has 14 residues. V shed 5 bases and J 2 bases; nucleotides not matched to a gene: 4. Study-level points and caveats: New T cells are recruited in small numbers by each seasonal influenza vaccination, according to the authors' suggestion.

TCRdb re-analysed the RT-PCR reads in MiXCR, keeping a single row per CDR3 protein. The sample has more than 450,000 distinct CDR3 sequences; about 12% are singletons. The TCR comes from a man aged 45 to 65 who received an inactivated influenza vaccine. The V gene is TRBV12-3 or TRBV12-4, the J gene TRBJ2-5; the match to TRBD1 covers 8 bases. The specimen was PBMCs from blood, collected on the day of vaccination. In nucleotides, the CDR3 is TGTGCCAGCAGTAACCGGGACAGGCAAGAGACCCAGTACTTC. Encoded protein: CASSNRDRQETQYF.